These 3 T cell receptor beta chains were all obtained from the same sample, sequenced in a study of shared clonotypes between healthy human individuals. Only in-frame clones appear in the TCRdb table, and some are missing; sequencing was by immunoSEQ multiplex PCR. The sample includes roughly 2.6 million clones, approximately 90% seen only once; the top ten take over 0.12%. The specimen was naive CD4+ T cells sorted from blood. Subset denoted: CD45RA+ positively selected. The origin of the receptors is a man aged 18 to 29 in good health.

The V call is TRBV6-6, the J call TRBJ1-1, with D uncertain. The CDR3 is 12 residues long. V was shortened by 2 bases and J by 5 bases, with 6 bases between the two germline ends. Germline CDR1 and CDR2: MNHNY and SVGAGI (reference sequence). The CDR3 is CASSYGETEAFF. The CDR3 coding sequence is TGTGCCAGCAGTTACGGGGAAACTGAAGCTTTCTTT.

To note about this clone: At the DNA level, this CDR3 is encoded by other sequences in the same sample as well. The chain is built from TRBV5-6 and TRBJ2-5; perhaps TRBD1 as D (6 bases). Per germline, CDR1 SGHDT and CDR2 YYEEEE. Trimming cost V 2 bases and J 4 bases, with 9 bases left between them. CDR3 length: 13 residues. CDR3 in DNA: TGTGCCAGCAGCTTAGGACAGAGAGAGACCCAGTACTTC. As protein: CASSLGQRETQYF.

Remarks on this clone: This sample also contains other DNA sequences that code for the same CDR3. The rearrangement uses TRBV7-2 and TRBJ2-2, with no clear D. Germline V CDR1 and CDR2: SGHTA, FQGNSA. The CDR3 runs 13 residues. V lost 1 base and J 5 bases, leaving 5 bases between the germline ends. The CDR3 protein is CASSLGGTGELFF. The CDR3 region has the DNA TGTGCCAGCAGCTTAGGGGGAACCGGGGAGCTGTTTTTT.